The next 14 T cell receptor beta chains were all read from a single sample in a study of radiation and T cells in renal cell carcinoma. Here immunoSEQ multiplex PCR was the method, and the copy in TCRdb shows in-frame clones only, minus some. This sample yields 60,000 to 75,000 clones, of which about 74% are seen a single time; 6.5% to 7.5% belongs to the top ten. Time point indicated: blood 4 weeks post-SBRT, at nephrectomy. Treatment meaning: 15 Gy SBRT to primary tumor, nephrectomy 4 weeks later. Sample: blood, taken from a patient whose treatment included radiotherapy and nephrectomy. The source of these receptors is a man in his 60s with renal cell carcinoma.

J is TRBJ2-7 and V is TRBV11-1, with D tentatively TRBD2 (5 bases). Trimming stripped 2 bases from V and 3 bases from J, with 8 bases between. Germline-derived CDR1 and CDR2 are SGHAT and FQDESV (reference sequence). This CDR3 has 13 amino acids. In DNA, the CDR3 is TGTGCCAGCAGCTTAAGTGAGGGCTACGAGCAGTACGTC. Protein: CASSLSEGYEQYV.

The chain joins TRBV2 to TRBJ1-3, with TRBD1 matching over 8 bases. The V gene end was trimmed by 6 bases and the J gene end by 2 bases; junction bases not matched to a gene: 0. Germline CDR1 reads SNHLY; CDR2 reads FYNNEI. The length of the CDR3 is 13 residues. The CDR3 loop reads CASRDRAGNTIYF. CDR3 in DNA: TGTGCCAGCAGGGACAGGGCTGGAAACACCATATATTTT.

The chain joins TRBV28 to TRBJ1-3; 7 bases are a match to TRBD1. CDR1 is MDHEN, CDR2 SYDVKM, per germline. V lost 5 bases and J lost 5; bases outside the gene matches: 6. The CDR3 is 14 residues long. This chain's CDR3 is CASSEGQVRNTIYF. Written as DNA, the CDR3 is TGTGCCAGCAGTGAAGGACAGGTTCGAAACACCATATATTTT. The variable domain in full, with the rest retrieved from reference TRBV28 and TRBJ1-3, is DVKVTQSSRYLVKRTGEKVFLECVQDMDHENMFWYRQDPGLGLRLIYFSYDVKMKEKGDIPEGYSVSREKKERFSLILESASTNQTSMYLCASSEGQVRNTIYFGEGSWLTVV.

The chain couples TRBV30 to TRBJ1-5; a possible D gene is TRBD1 (6 bases). CDR1 is GTSNPN and CDR2 is SVGIG in the germline V gene (reference sequence). V lost 0 bases to trimming and J lost 5 bases, with 17 bases between them. The CDR3 contains 16 residues. This chain's CDR3 is CAWSVLRGAGDQPQHF. Written as DNA, the CDR3 is TGTGCCTGGAGTGTACTGCGAGGGGCAGGGGATCAGCCCCAGCATTTT.

The chain recombines TRBV5-1 with TRBJ2-5; D is uncertain. CDR3 length: 13 amino acids. Germline V gene lookup returns CDR1 SGHRS and CDR2 YFSETQ. Between the trimmed V and J ends, which lost 4 bases and 4 bases, there was a span of 11 bases. Written as DNA, the CDR3 is TGCGCCAGCAGCCCCTCCCCAGGAGAGACCCAGTACTTC. Its protein is CASSPSPGETQYF.

V usage is TRBV5-1 and J usage is TRBJ2-5; D is undetermined. V shed 5 bases and J shed 1 base, with 3 bases lying between them. Germline loops: CDR1 SGHRS, CDR2 YFSETQ. The CDR3 is made up of 11 amino acids. The CDR3 protein is CASSFQETQYF. CDR3 coding DNA: TGCGCCAGCAGTTTCCAAGAGACCCAGTACTTC. The variable domain in full, with the rest retrieved from reference TRBV5-1 and TRBJ2-5, is KAGVTQTPRYLIKTRGQQVTLSCSPISGHRSVSWYQQTPGQGLQFLFEYFSETQRNKGNFPGRFSGRQFSNSRSEMNVSTLELGDSALYLCASSFQETQYFGPGTRLLVL.

This chain connects TRBV27 to TRBJ2-2; D not certain. Germline lookup yields CDR1 MNHEY and CDR2 SMNVEV (reference sequence). The V end was cut by 4 bases, the J end by 4 bases, with 7 bases between. The CDR3 has 13 residues. CDR3 sequence: CASSSGVTGELFF. The CDR3, as DNA: TGTGCCAGCAGTTCTGGGGTCACCGGGGAGCTGTTTTTT.

CDR3 nucleotide sequence: TGTGCCAGCTCCAAGCAGGCCAATCAGCCCCAGCATTTT. It specifies CASSKQANQPQHF. The chain uses TRBV6-6 and TRBJ1-5; no firm D call. Germline CDR1 and CDR2: MNHNY and SVGAGI (reference sequence). The CDR3 has 13 residues. Trimming left V 8 bases short and J 3 bases short, with 11 bases between.

Notes on this clone: A much larger clonotype is one base distant, so this may be a read error. The CDR3 DNA reads TGTGCCAGCAGCGCACGGGAGAACACTGAAGCTTTCTTT. Translated: CASSARENTEAFF. J is TRBJ1-1 and V is TRBV7-6; D unresolved. Germline V CDR1 and CDR2: SGHVS, FNYEAQ. Deletions cut 5 bases from V and 1 base from J, with 8 bases between. The CDR3 sequence is 13 residues long.

This chain connects TRBV5-4 to TRBJ2-7; 11 bases agree with TRBD1. The length of the CDR3 is 17 residues. Losses at the gene ends were 4 bases for V and 0 bases for J; bases not matched to a gene: 9. Germline assignment: CDR1 SGHNT and CDR2 YYREEE (reference sequence). CDR3 DNA sequence: TGTGCCAGCAGCCTAGGACAGGGGGCCCAAAGCTCCTACGAGCAGTACTTC. Translation gives CASSLGQGAQSSYEQYF.

The V call is TRBV2, the J call TRBJ1-2; D call uncertain. Trimming pared 6 bases from V and 2 bases from J, leaving 19 bases between. This CDR3 spans 16 amino acids. The V gene's germline CDR1 is SNHLY and CDR2 FYNNEI. The CDR3 reads CASRPMIALPNYGYTF. CDR3 bases: TGTGCCAGCAGGCCCATGATAGCCCTGCCGAACTATGGCTACACCTTC.

The chain is built from TRBV30 and TRBJ2-2, with TRBD2 identical over 7 bases. The V and J ends lost 6 bases and 2 bases, in that order; junction bases with no gene match: 12. The CDR3 loop spans 16 amino acids. Germline CDR1 is GTSNPN and CDR2 is SVGIG (reference sequence). In DNA, the CDR3 is TGTGCCTGTACCTCCGGAAGCGGGGTTAACACCGGGGAGCTGTTTTTT. It is translated as CACTSGSGVNTGELFF. The full variable domain, its missing parts supplied by reference TRBV30 and TRBJ2-2, is SQTIHQWPATLVQPVGSPLSLECTVEGTSNPNLYWYRQAAGRGLQLLFYSVGIGQISSEVPQNLSASRPQDRQFILSSKKLLLSDSGFYLCACTSGSGVNTGELFFGEGSRLTVL.

At least ten counts were recorded for this clone. This chain connects TRBV5-4 to TRBJ1-4; D is uncertain. The CDR3 runs to 15 residues. Germline-derived CDR1 and CDR2 are SGHNT and YYREEE (reference sequence). Trimming stripped 0 bases from V and 5 bases from J, with 11 bases between. The CDR3 DNA follows: TGTGCCAGCAGCTTGGTAGGGCAGGAGAATGAAAAACTGTTTTTT. Amino acid sequence: CASSLVGQENEKLFF.

The chain uses TRBV2 and TRBJ2-5; D is undetermined. V lost 3 bases and J lost 5, with 13 bases in between. Germline V gene lookup returns CDR1 SNHLY and CDR2 FYNNEI. The CDR3 is 14 amino acids. CDR3 nucleotide sequence: TGTGCCAGCAGTGAGGGGTCTGACTTGGAGACCCAGTACTTC. This codes for CASSEGSDLETQYF.